This TCR beta chain was identified in a study of blood T cell repertoires in COVID-19. In the study overall: Italy, Spain and the United States were the sources of the convalescent and acute COVID-19 samples. Nucleic acid was either cDNA or gDNA, and it came from T cells, B-cell-depleted T cells, or PBMCs.

As processed by the authors: Using reference gene primer amplification, nucleated cell counts were estimated. The protocol was immunoSEQ multiplex PCR, while the TCRdb copy is restricted to in-frame clones and leaves out a portion. The DNA gave D and trimming, while V, J and clone size come from that table. Among around 140,000 clones, 87% were seen once, and the ten largest hold approximately 4%. The length of the CDR3 is 14 residues. CDR1 and CDR2 (germline): LNHNV, YYDKDF (reference sequence). The ends were cut back, 1 base at V and 8 bases at J, with 14 bases in the middle. Residents of approximately 25 US areas, aged roughly 18 to 89 years, made up the participants.

The clonotype originates from a woman between 40 and 50 years old who had been exposed to COVID-19. The material sequenced was PBMCs or T cells enriched from blood (not recorded which). The chain links TRBV15 to TRBJ1-1; maybe TRBD1 (5 bases). The CDR3 loop is CATSRAGGYQEAFF. For the CDR3, the DNA is TGTGCCACCAGCAGAGCCGGGGGGTACCAGGAAGCTTTCTTT.